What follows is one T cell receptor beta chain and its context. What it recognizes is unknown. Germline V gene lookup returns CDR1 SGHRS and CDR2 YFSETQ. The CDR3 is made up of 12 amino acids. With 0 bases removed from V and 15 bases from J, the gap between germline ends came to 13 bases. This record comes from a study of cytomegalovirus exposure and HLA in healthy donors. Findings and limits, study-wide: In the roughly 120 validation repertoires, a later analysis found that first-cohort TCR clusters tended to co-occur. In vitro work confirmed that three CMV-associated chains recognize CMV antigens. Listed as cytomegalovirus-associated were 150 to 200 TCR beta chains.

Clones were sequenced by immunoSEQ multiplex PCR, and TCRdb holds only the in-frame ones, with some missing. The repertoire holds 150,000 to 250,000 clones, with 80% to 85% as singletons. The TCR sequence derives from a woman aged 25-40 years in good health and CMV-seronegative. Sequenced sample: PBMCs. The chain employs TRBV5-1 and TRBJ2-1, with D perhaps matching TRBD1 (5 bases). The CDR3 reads CASSLDTTVGFF. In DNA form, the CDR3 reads TGCGCCAGCAGCTTGGACACGACAGTAGGGTTCTTC.